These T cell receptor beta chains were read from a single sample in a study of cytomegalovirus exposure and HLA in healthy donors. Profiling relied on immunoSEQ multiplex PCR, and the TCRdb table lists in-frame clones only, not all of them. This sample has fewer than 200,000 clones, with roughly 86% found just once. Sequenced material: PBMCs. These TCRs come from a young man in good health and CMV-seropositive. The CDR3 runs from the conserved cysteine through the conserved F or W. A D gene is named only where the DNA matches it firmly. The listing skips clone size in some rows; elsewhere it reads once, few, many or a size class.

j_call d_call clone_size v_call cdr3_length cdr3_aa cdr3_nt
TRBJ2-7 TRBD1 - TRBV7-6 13 CASSLRQGYEQYF TGTGCCAGCAGCTTAAGACAGGGTTACGAGCAGTACTTC
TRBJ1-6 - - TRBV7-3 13 CASSLGRYSPLHF TGTGCCAGCAGCTTAGGTCGGTATTCACCCCTCCACTTT
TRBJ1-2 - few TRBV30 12 CAWKSPAYGYTF TGTGCCTGGAAATCACCAGCATATGGCTACACCTTC
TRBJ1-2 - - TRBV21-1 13 CASSKVPFYGYTF TGTGCCAGCAGCAAAGTTCCCTTCTATGGCTACACCTTC
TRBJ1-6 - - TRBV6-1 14 CASTRAGRNSPLHF TGTGCCAGCACCCGGGCGGGGAGGAATTCACCCCTCCACTTT
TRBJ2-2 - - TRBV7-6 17 CASNLMPPGQLTGELFF TGTGCCAGCAACTTAATGCCCCCCGGACAGCTCACCGGGGAGCTGTTTTTT
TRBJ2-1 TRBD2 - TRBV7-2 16 CASSLQTSGGYNEQFF TGTGCCAGCAGCTTACAGACTAGCGGAGGCTACAATGAGCAGTTCTTC
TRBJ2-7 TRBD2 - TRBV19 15 CASSMGLAGPYEQYF TGTGCCAGTAGTATGGGACTAGCGGGCCCCTACGAGCAGTACTTC
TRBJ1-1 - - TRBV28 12 CASSLAITEAFF TGTGCCAGCAGTCTCGCCATCACTGAAGCTTTCTTT
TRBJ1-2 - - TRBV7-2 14 CASTTGFGDIGYTF TGTGCCAGCACCACTGGGTTTGGGGACATTGGCTACACCTTC
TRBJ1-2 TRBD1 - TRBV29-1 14 CSVVRDRENYGYTF TGCAGCGTTGTACGGGACAGGGAGAACTATGGCTACACCTTC
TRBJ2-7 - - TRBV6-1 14 CASEGALTGDEQYF TGTGCCAGCGAAGGGGCCCTAACCGGCGACGAGCAGTACTTC
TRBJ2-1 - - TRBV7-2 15 CASSLALGLYNEQFF TGTGCCAGCAGCTTAGCGCTTGGTCTCTACAATGAGCAGTTCTTC
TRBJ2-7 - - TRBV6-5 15 CASSYSGGILYEQYF TGTGCCAGCAGTTACTCGGGGGGAATCCTCTACGAGCAGTACTTC